These 27 T cell receptor beta chains share one sample of origin, sequenced in a study of T cell responses to AZD1222 COVID-19 vaccine. Assay: immunoSEQ multiplex PCR; the TCRdb copy retains only in-frame clones and omits some. The sample yields about 140,000 clones, about 88% seen once. The starting material was peripheral blood, obtained 28 days after the second AZD1222 dose. The receptors come from an adult who received the AZD1222 COVID-19 vaccine.

In its sample, this clone was seen once. The chain recombines TRBV6-5 with TRBJ2-3; D might be TRBD1 (5 bases). The ends were cut back, 8 bases at V and 7 bases at J, with 16 bases in the middle. CDR1 is MNHEY, CDR2 SVGAGI, per germline. This CDR3 region has 13 residues. The CDR3 here is CASAQDGQNTQYF. For the CDR3, the DNA is TGTGCCAGCGCCCAAGATGGACAAAATACGCAGTATTTT.

V gene TRBV4-1 combines with J gene TRBJ2-3, with 7 bases lining up with TRBD2. J was trimmed by 2 bases and V by 1 base; bases with no gene match: 9. There are 17 residues in the CDR3. In germline, CDR1 is MGHRA, CDR2 YSYEKL. CDR3 nucleotides: TGCGCCAGCAGCCAAGGTTGGGCTAGCGGACTCACAGATACGCAGTATTTT. Protein product: CASSQGWASGLTDTQYF.

The V and J genes are TRBV12-3 or TRBV12-4 and TRBJ2-3; D possibly corresponds to TRBD2 (6 bases). Between the trimmed V and J ends, which lost 8 bases and 6 bases, there was a span of 9 bases. The CDR3 runs 11 residues. CDR3 nucleotide sequence: TGTGCCAGCCTTGGGAGGGATACGCAGTATTTT. Translation gives CASLGRDTQYF.

The chain combines TRBV29-1 with TRBJ2-1; unclear D gene. CDR3 length: 12 residues. Trimming shortened V by 1 base and J by 6 bases, and 7 bases separated the two germline ends. CDR1 is SQVTM and CDR2 is ANQGSEA in the germline V gene. CDR3 loop: CSVEVYGNEQFF. The CDR3 DNA follows: TGCAGCGTTGAAGTATACGGCAATGAGCAGTTCTTC.

The V call is TRBV24-1, the J call TRBJ1-4, with D tentatively TRBD1 (5 bases). CDR1 and CDR2 from the germline V gene are KGHDR and SFDVKD. V lost 5 bases, J lost 7 bases, and 13 bases lay in between. The CDR3 runs 14 residues. CDR3 residues: CATSGDGAGEKLFF. CDR3 DNA: TGTGCCACCAGTGGTGATGGGGCGGGTGAAAAACTGTTTTTT.

This clone was counted a few times. This chain joins TRBV29-1 and TRBJ1-2; D unclear. The CDR3 covers 13 residues. The germline V gene has CDR1 SQVTM and CDR2 ANQGSEA. The V end lost 5 bases, the J end lost 0 bases, and 10 bases lay between the germline ends. In DNA form, the CDR3 reads TGCAGCGTTAGTGAGCCAGCTAACTATGGCTACACCTTC. Its protein is CSVSEPANYGYTF.

This clone has a single count. J is TRBJ1-2 and V is TRBV7-2; a possible D gene is TRBD1 (6 bases). Trimming stripped 5 bases from V and 4 bases from J, with 23 bases between. Germline assignment: CDR1 SGHTA and CDR2 FQGNSA. This CDR3 is 17 amino acids long. For the CDR3, the DNA is TGTGCCAGCAGCCCAGACAGGCCTGGGAGATTCGCCTATGGCTACACCTTC. This gives the protein CASSPDRPGRFAYGYTF.

This chain uses TRBV28 with TRBJ2-1; 8 nucleotides line up with TRBD1. V was clipped by 2 bases and J by 9 bases; unmatched bases: 6. The CDR3 runs 14 residues. Per the germline V gene, CDR1 is MDHEN and CDR2 is SYDVKM. This chain's CDR3 is CASSLRQGLLEQFF. The CDR3, as DNA: TGTGCCAGCAGTTTACGACAGGGGCTCCTTGAGCAGTTCTTC.

This chain joins TRBV7-2 and TRBJ2-1; possibly TRBD1 or TRBD2 for D (6 bases each). The length of the CDR3 is 15 residues. The ends were cut back, 0 bases at V and 4 bases at J, with 10 bases in the middle. Looked up from germline, CDR1 is SGHTA and CDR2 is FQGNSA. In nucleotides, the CDR3 is TGTGCCAGCAGCTTAGCGGGGGCGGGATACAATGAGCAGTTCTTC. It yields the protein CASSLAGAGYNEQFF.

The V call is TRBV3-1 (or the pseudogene TRBV3-2), the J call TRBJ1-5; D remains ambiguous. The CDR3 is 15 amino acids. Germline CDR1 LGHDT, CDR2 YNNKEL (reference sequence). V lost 4 bases and J lost 4, with 14 bases in between. CDR3 nucleotide sequence: TGTGCCAGCAGCCGTAGCGAGCTCGGGAATCAGCCCCAGCATTTT. Amino acid sequence: CASSRSELGNQPQHF.

The J gene is TRBJ2-5, the V gene TRBV5-4, with 11 bases lining up with TRBD2. V dropped 2 bases and J dropped 5; count of bases not matched to a gene: 5. The germline V gene encodes CDR1 SGHNT and CDR2 YYREEE (reference sequence). The CDR3 has 15 amino acids. CDR3 protein: CASSFIAGGGETQYF. The CDR3 bases are TGTGCCAGCAGCTTCATAGCGGGAGGGGGGGAGACCCAGTACTTC.

The V and J genes are TRBV3-1 (or the pseudogene TRBV3-2) and TRBJ2-6, with unresolved D. Germline V lookup: CDR1 LGHDT, CDR2 YNNKEL (reference sequence). V was pared by 4 bases and J by 1 base, with 11 bases between. This CDR3 has 16 amino acids. The CDR3 protein is CASSRLSKSGANVLTF. DNA of the CDR3: TGTGCCAGCAGCCGATTGTCTAAATCTGGGGCCAACGTCCTGACTTTC.

J is TRBJ1-2 and V is TRBV6-5, with TRBD1 identical over 8 bases. The CDR3 consists of 13 residues. Germline assignment: CDR1 MNHEY and CDR2 SVGAGI. J lost 4 bases, V lost 6 bases, and 4 bases had no gene match. This CDR3 is CASRPTGGYGYTF. The CDR3 DNA reads TGTGCCAGCAGGCCAACAGGGGGCTATGGCTACACCTTC.

The chain carries TRBV11-2 and TRBJ1-2, with a possible D match to TRBD1 (5 bases). Trimming took off 1 base at V and 4 bases at J, with 16 bases between the two ends. The CDR3 extends over 16 amino acids. Germline CDR1 and CDR2: SGHAT and FQNNGV. The CDR3, as DNA: TGTGCCAGCAGCTTAGGTGGGGGAGGGATACTCTATGGCTACACCTTC. Translation: CASSLGGGGILYGYTF.

This clone came up once. V is TRBV24-1 and J is TRBJ2-3; D unclear. Germline-derived CDR1 and CDR2 are KGHDR and SFDVKD. The CDR3 has 12 amino acids. V lost 6 bases and J 3 bases, leaving 6 bases between the germline ends. The CDR3 loop reads CATSLGTDTQYF. CDR3 DNA sequence: TGTGCCACCAGTTTGGGGACAGATACGCAGTATTTT.

The chain couples TRBV7-9 to TRBJ1-2, with unresolved D. The CDR3 extends over 14 amino acids. Trimming took 2 bases from V and 7 from J, leaving 14 bases between them. Germline V gene data show CDR1 as SEHNR and CDR2 as FQNEAQ (reference sequence). DNA of the CDR3: TGTGCCAGCAGCTTATCACGGACTGGTGGTGGCTACACCTTC. Translated: CASSLSRTGGGYTF.

This clone was seen only once. The rearrangement uses TRBV5-1 and TRBJ2-1; D might be TRBD1 (5 bases). The CDR3 runs 15 residues. Germline-derived CDR1 and CDR2 are SGHRS and YFSETQ. Trimming removed 2 bases at V and 3 bases at J, with 12 bases between. CDR3 protein: CASSFRGPLYNEQFF. CDR3 bases: TGCGCCAGCAGCTTTAGGGGTCCCCTCTACAATGAGCAGTTCTTC.

The chain joins TRBV7-8 to TRBJ2-1, with 9 bases identical to TRBD2. V dropped 5 bases and J dropped 6; count of bases not matched to a gene: 8. CDR3 length: 15 amino acids. Looked up from germline, CDR1 is SGHVS and CDR2 is FQNEAQ. The CDR3 nucleotides read TGTGCCAGCAGCGCGACCGGGACTAGCATCAATGAGCAGTTCTTC. Its translation: CASSATGTSINEQFF.

The chain couples TRBV6-5 to TRBJ1-4; the D gene is possibly TRBD1 (6 bases). Germline CDR1 is MNHEY and CDR2 is SVGAGI. V lost 5 bases and J 3 bases, leaving 7 bases between the germline ends. The CDR3 spans 13 residues. The CDR3 sequence: CASSQGSNEKLFF. CDR3 sequence (DNA): TGTGCCAGCAGTCAGGGGTCTAATGAAAAACTGTTTTTT.

The sample holds one count of this clone. The chain couples TRBV7-2 to TRBJ2-1; D may be TRBD1 (6 bases). The CDR3 loop spans 14 amino acids. CDR1 SGHTA and CDR2 FQGNSA come from the germline V gene. V was clipped by 5 bases and J by 6 bases, with 14 bases between them. The CDR3 loop is CASSPQGSFNEQFF. Written as DNA, the CDR3 is TGTGCCAGCAGCCCCCAGGGGTCTTTCAATGAGCAGTTCTTC.

This clone was counted only a few times. The V call is TRBV28, the J call TRBJ2-2, with D perhaps assigned TRBD1 or TRBD2 (6 bases each). Germline lookup yields CDR1 MDHEN and CDR2 SYDVKM. The CDR3 covers 16 residues. V lost 3 bases and J lost 3, with 14 bases in between. The CDR3 bases are TGTGCCAGCAGTTTTATCAGGGGAGGATACACCGGGGAGCTGTTTTTT. It yields the protein CASSFIRGGYTGELFF.

V usage is TRBV19 and J usage is TRBJ2-3, with D perhaps matching TRBD2 (5 bases). The CDR3 extends over 14 amino acids. V gave up 3 bases and J gave up 0 bases, with 7 bases separating them. CDR1 is LNHDA and CDR2 is SQIVND in the germline V gene (reference sequence). The CDR3 loop is CASSIGSSTDTQYF. The CDR3 DNA follows: TGTGCCAGTAGTATTGGGAGTAGCACAGATACGCAGTATTTT.

The chain uses TRBV9 and TRBJ1-2, with 9 positions matching TRBD1. The trim removed 2 bases at V and 7 bases at J, leaving 6 bases unmatched. Germline V gene lookup returns CDR1 SGDLS and CDR2 YYNGEE. The CDR3 covers 14 residues. The CDR3 nucleotides read TGTGCCAGCAGCGTGACCGGGACAGGGTTTGGCTACACCTTC. Its translation: CASSVTGTGFGYTF.

The J gene is TRBJ1-3, the V gene TRBV18; D is possibly TRBD1 (6 bases). CDR1 KGHSH and CDR2 LQKENI come from the germline V gene. V was pared by 3 bases and J by 11 bases, with 17 bases between. CDR3 length: 14 amino acids. CDR3 coding DNA: TGTGCCAGCTCACCGGAAGACAGGTTGAACGCCATATATTTT. Residues: CASSPEDRLNAIYF.

The CDR3 DNA reads TGTGCCGCAGGGAGCACAGATACGCAGTATTTT. Protein sequence: CAAGSTDTQYF. The chain uses TRBV30 and TRBJ2-3, with a possible D match to TRBD1 (5 bases). V was trimmed by 8 bases and J by 0 bases, leaving 6 bases between them. Germline CDR1 is GTSNPN and CDR2 is SVGIG (reference sequence). The CDR3 is 11 amino acids. The variable domain in full, with the rest retrieved from reference TRBV30 and TRBJ2-3, is SQTIHQWPATLVQPVGSPLSLECTVEGTSNPNLYWYRQAAGRGLQLLFYSVGIGQISSEVPQNLSASRPQDRQFILSSKKLLLSDSGFYLCAAGSTDTQYFGPGTRLTVL.

The chain joins TRBV5-4 to TRBJ2-7; no reliable D call. This CDR3 has 15 amino acids. V was cut by 4 bases and J by 6 bases, with 20 bases left in between. Germline assignment: CDR1 SGHNT and CDR2 YYREEE (reference sequence). The CDR3 nucleotides are TGTGCCAGCAGCCCGCTGAGCTTTGGGAATTCCGAGCAGTACTTC. It codes for CASSPLSFGNSEQYF.

This chain links TRBV20-1 with TRBJ1-5; D might be TRBD1 (6 bases). Trimming left V 3 bases short and J 2 bases short, with 14 bases between. The germline gives CDR1 DFQATT, CDR2 SNEGSKA (reference sequence). The CDR3 runs to 15 residues. CDR3 region: CSASRGGGGNQPQHF. CDR3 bases: TGCAGTGCTAGTCGAGGGGGTGGAGGCAATCAGCCCCAGCATTTT.